One sample yielded the 32 T cell receptor beta chains listed below, sequenced in a study of blood T cell repertoires in COVID-19. Method: immunoSEQ multiplex PCR; TCRdb's copy keeps in-frame clones and lacks some. The sample carries about 98,000 clones, around 80% recorded once. The sequenced sample consisted of peripheral blood. These receptors all come from a man in his 70s with acute or convalescent COVID-19.

The chain carries TRBV9 and TRBJ2-1; TRBD2 aligns across 9 bases. The CDR3 has 17 amino acids. Trimming took 0 bases from V and 0 from J; bases not matched to a gene: 4. CDR1 is SGDLS, CDR2 YYNGEE, per germline. The CDR3 loop reads CASSVAQTSGSYNEQFF. In DNA form, the CDR3 reads TGTGCCAGCAGCGTAGCCCAGACTAGCGGCTCCTACAATGAGCAGTTCTTC.

This chain links TRBV5-1 with TRBJ2-7, with D maybe TRBD2 (5 bases). The germline CDR1 and CDR2 sequences are SGHRS and YFSETQ. The CDR3 length is 13 residues. Trimming took 0 bases from V and 5 from J, leaving 9 bases between them. In nucleotides, the CDR3 is TGCGCCAGCAGCTTGGCTGCTAGCCACGAGCAGTACTTC. The encoded protein is CASSLAASHEQYF.

This sequence joins TRBV6-2 or TRBV6-3 and TRBJ2-3, with D perhaps TRBD2 (6 bases). The CDR3 is 14 residues long. With 6 bases removed from V and 2 bases from J, the gap between germline ends came to 12 bases. The V gene's germline CDR1 is MNHEY and CDR2 SVGEGT. CDR3 in amino acids: CASSLTSDTDTQYF. The CDR3 DNA follows: TGTGCCAGCAGCTTGACTAGTGACACAGATACGCAGTATTTT.

The V and J genes are TRBV5-4 and TRBJ1-1; D uncertain. V lost 6 bases and J lost 11, with 20 bases in between. CDR1 is SGHNT and CDR2 is YYREEE in the germline V gene (reference sequence). CDR3 length: 13 residues. This chain's CDR3 is CASILELRVRAFF. The CDR3 DNA sequence: TGTGCCAGCATCTTAGAACTCCGGGTGCGCGCTTTCTTT.

This rearrangement joins TRBV6-5 to TRBJ2-7; 8 bases map to TRBD1. Unmatched junction bases numbered 8, after V lost 7 bases and J lost 3 bases. The CDR3 contains 14 residues. Germline V gene lookup returns CDR1 MNHEY and CDR2 SVGAGI. CDR3 amino acids: CASTLTGVHYEQYF. The CDR3 region has the DNA TGTGCCAGCACCCTGACAGGGGTCCACTACGAGCAGTACTTC.

This sequence joins TRBV28 and TRBJ2-2; D is uncertain. V was clipped by 5 bases and J by 1 base, with 8 bases between them. CDR1 and CDR2 (germline): MDHEN, SYDVKM. CDR3 length: 14 amino acids. CDR3 coding DNA: TGTGCCAGCAGTGCGTTGATGAACACCGGGGAGCTGTTTTTT. This translates into CASSALMNTGELFF. The variable domain in full, completed from reference TRBV28 and TRBJ2-2, reads DVKVTQSSRYLVKRTGEKVFLECVQDMDHENMFWYRQDPGLGLRLIYFSYDVKMKEKGDIPEGYSVSREKKERFSLILESASTNQTSMYLCASSALMNTGELFFGEGSRLTVL.

The chain links TRBV24-1 to TRBJ2-3; 7 nucleotides align to TRBD1. The germline V gene has CDR1 KGHDR and CDR2 SFDVKD. CDR3 length: 13 residues. V trimming: 9 bases; J trimming: 1 base; junction bases outside the gene matches: 3. The CDR3 bases are TGTGCCACCGCCGGACAGGGCACAGATACGCAGTATTTT. Translation gives CATAGQGTDTQYF.

V and J are TRBV30 and TRBJ2-5; D ambiguous. Germline V gene data show CDR1 as GTSNPN and CDR2 as SVGIG (reference sequence). V lost 2 bases, J lost 8 bases, and 9 bases lay in between. The CDR3 sequence is 11 residues long. CDR3 amino acids: CAWSLERTQYF. In DNA form, the CDR3 reads TGTGCCTGGAGTTTAGAACGTACCCAGTACTTC.

This chain joins TRBV11-3 and TRBJ2-1; no reliable D call. V lost 2 bases and J lost 6, with 8 bases in between. This CDR3 is 13 amino acids long. Germline V gives CDR1 SGHNT, CDR2 YENEEA. Here the CDR3 reads CASSLTRLNEQFF. The CDR3 DNA reads as TGTGCCAGCAGCTTAACGCGCCTCAATGAGCAGTTCTTC.

The chain recombines TRBV7-8 with TRBJ1-1; no clear D. V was clipped by 5 bases and J by 1 base, with 8 bases between them. Germline V CDR1 and CDR2: SGHVS, FQNEAQ. The CDR3 contains 13 residues. The CDR3: CASSPNRNTEAFF. In nucleotides, the CDR3 is TGTGCCAGCAGCCCCAACAGGAACACTGAAGCTTTCTTT.

The sample holds one count of this clone. This rearrangement joins TRBV5-1 to TRBJ1-2, with D maybe TRBD1 (5 bases). Germline V gene data show CDR1 as SGHRS and CDR2 as YFSETQ. This CDR3 comprises 17 residues. Trimming took 2 bases from V and 6 from J, leaving 23 bases between them. CDR3 sequence (DNA): TGCGCCAGCAGCTTTAGTGGCCTGGACAACGGCGAGCATGGCTACACCTTC. Amino acid sequence: CASSFSGLDNGEHGYTF.

The CDR3 region is CASSEGAGKLFF. DNA for the CDR3: TGTGCCAGCAGTGAAGGGGCAGGAAAACTGTTTTTT. The rearrangement uses TRBV2 and TRBJ1-4; D call uncertain. The CDR3 extends over 12 amino acids. The germline V gene encodes CDR1 SNHLY and CDR2 FYNNEI. V was cut by 1 base and J by 10 bases, with 7 bases left in between.

The V and J genes are TRBV24-1 and TRBJ2-3; D unresolved. The V gene's germline CDR1 is KGHDR and CDR2 SFDVKD. Trimming cost V 7 bases and J 1 base, with 11 bases left between them. The CDR3 has 14 amino acids. The CDR3 reads CATSTRVGTDTQYF. For the CDR3, the DNA is TGTGCCACCAGCACTCGGGTGGGCACAGATACGCAGTATTTT.

The chain carries TRBV6-5 and TRBJ2-7, with 9 nucleotides matching TRBD1. The CDR3 loop spans 14 amino acids. From germline, CDR1 is MNHEY and CDR2 SVGAGI. The V and J ends lost 6 bases and 4 bases, in that order; junction bases with no gene match: 7. The CDR3 bases are TGTGCCAGCAGACCGCGACAGGGGGGTTACGAGCAGTACTTC. Its protein product is CASRPRQGGYEQYF.

This chain uses TRBV10-3 with TRBJ1-6; TRBD1 aligns across 8 bases. The junction had 6 bases not matched to a gene; V was cut back by 7 bases and J by 10 bases. Germline loops: CDR1 ENHRY, CDR2 SYGVKD. This CDR3 has 13 amino acids. DNA for the CDR3: TGTGCCATCATGGACAGGGCCGGATCACCCCTCCACTTT. Its translation is CAIMDRAGSPLHF.

CDR3 sequence reads: CASSITGGAGGYTF. Written as DNA, the CDR3 is TGTGCCAGCAGCATAACAGGGGGCGCGGGAGGCTACACCTTC. This rearrangement joins TRBV3-1 (or the pseudogene TRBV3-2) to TRBJ1-2, with 9 bases matching TRBD1. The junction had 9 bases not matched to a gene; V was cut back by 5 bases and J by 8 bases. The CDR3 consists of 14 residues. The germline V gene has CDR1 LGHDT and CDR2 YNNKEL (reference sequence).

The V gene is TRBV5-4, the J gene TRBJ1-2; D is unresolved. The CDR3 consists of 13 residues. The germline gives CDR1 SGHNT, CDR2 YYREEE (reference sequence). V lost 1 base and J lost 7, with 11 bases in between. The CDR3 sequence: CASSLMGSGGYTF. DNA of the CDR3: TGTGCCAGCAGCTTGATGGGAAGCGGTGGCTACACCTTC.

The V call is TRBV28, the J call TRBJ2-2; 12 bases are shared with TRBD2. The ends lost 6 bases at V and 4 bases at J; junction bases unmatched: 6. In germline, CDR1 is MDHEN, CDR2 SYDVKM. The CDR3 is 16 amino acids. CDR3 DNA: TGTGCCAGCAGGACTAGCGGGAGCGGGACCACCGGGGAGCTGTTTTTT. It translates to CASRTSGSGTTGELFF.

The genes are TRBV27 and TRBJ1-6; 10 bases line up with TRBD1. Germline V gene sequence: CDR1 MNHEY, CDR2 SMNVEV (reference sequence). V shed 5 bases and J 10 bases; nucleotides not matched to a gene: 11. CDR3 length equals 16 residues. The CDR3: CASSPRPGQGESPLHF. In DNA, the CDR3 is TGTGCCAGCAGTCCTCGACCTGGACAGGGGGAATCACCCCTCCACTTT.

The genes are TRBV27 and TRBJ2-1, with 7 bases aligning to TRBD2. V shed 7 bases, J shed 10 bases, and the junction held 7 bases outside the gene matches. This CDR3 is 12 amino acids long. Per germline, CDR1 MNHEY and CDR2 SMNVEV (reference sequence). The CDR3: CASTAGGREQFF. The DNA for the CDR3 is TGTGCCAGCACAGCCGGGGGGAGAGAGCAGTTCTTC.

The chain employs TRBV5-1 and TRBJ2-3; 14 bases are shared with TRBD2. CDR3 length: 17 residues. CDR1 and CDR2 (germline): SGHRS, YFSETQ. V was pared by 3 bases and J by 3 bases, with 6 bases of the junction left unmatched. The CDR3 reads CASSYMTSGRGTDTQYF. The CDR3 DNA is TGCGCCAGCAGCTACATGACTAGCGGGAGGGGGACAGATACGCAGTATTTT.

Comments on this clone: Other DNA sequences in the same sample also yield this CDR3. The rearrangement links TRBV5-1 to TRBJ2-7, with 8 bases identical to TRBD2. This CDR3 has 13 amino acids. With V trimmed by 0 bases and J by 4 bases, 0 bases remained unmatched. Germline loops: CDR1 SGHRS, CDR2 YFSETQ. The CDR3 region is CASSLGGGYEQYF. The DNA of the CDR3 is TGCGCCAGCAGCTTGGGCGGGGGGTACGAGCAGTACTTC.

V gene TRBV24-1 combines with J gene TRBJ1-2, with a possible D match to TRBD1 (6 bases). The CDR3 extends over 12 amino acids. Trimming cost V 9 bases and J 4 bases, with 11 bases left between them. Germline-derived CDR1 and CDR2 are KGHDR and SFDVKD. The CDR3 reads CATSEQGYGYTF. The CDR3 bases are TGTGCCACCTCTGAACAGGGCTATGGCTACACCTTC.

The J gene is TRBJ2-7, the V gene TRBV28; 11 nucleotides agree with TRBD2. The CDR3 length is 16 residues. Per germline, CDR1 MDHEN and CDR2 SYDVKM. Trimming at V came to 1 base and at J to 3 bases, leaving 5 bases not matched to a gene. CDR3 loop: CASSLFGTSGHYEQYF. The CDR3 nucleotides read TGTGCCAGCAGTTTATTCGGGACTAGCGGCCACTACGAGCAGTACTTC.

The chain is built from TRBV15 and TRBJ1-5; TRBD1 matches 9 bases. Germline CDR1 and CDR2: LNHNV and YYDKDF (reference sequence). J was trimmed by 3 bases and V by 0 bases; bases with no gene match: 12. The CDR3 has 19 amino acids. CDR3 residues: CATSREGPRDRVYNQPQHF. CDR3 DNA: TGTGCCACCAGCAGAGAGGGACCTCGGGACAGGGTTTACAATCAGCCCCAGCATTTT.

This chain joins TRBV19 and TRBJ1-2; D is undetermined. The CDR3 sequence is 17 residues long. Germline-derived CDR1 and CDR2 are LNHDA and SQIVND (reference sequence). V lost 0 bases and J lost 1, with 15 bases in between. CDR3 loop: CASSIDGSPGNNYGYTF. CDR3 nucleotides: TGTGCCAGTAGTATAGATGGCAGTCCGGGGAATAACTATGGCTACACCTTC.

The gene calls are TRBV6-5 and TRBJ2-7; possible D gene TRBD2, 6 bases. Trimming pared 1 base from V and 5 bases from J, leaving 15 bases between. The germline V gene has CDR1 MNHEY and CDR2 SVGAGI. The CDR3 sequence is 15 residues long. The CDR3 protein is CASSYWAGSPHEQYF. The CDR3, as DNA: TGTGCCAGCAGTTACTGGGCGGGATCCCCGCACGAGCAGTACTTC.

V gene TRBV5-6 combines with J gene TRBJ1-4; D remains unclear. CDR3 length: 16 amino acids. CDR1 SGHDT and CDR2 YYEEEE come from the germline V gene. Trimming took off 0 bases at V and 7 bases at J, with 16 bases between the two ends. CDR3 nucleotides: TGTGCCAGCAGCTTGGCTCAGGCTCTGGGCAGTGAAAAACTGTTTTTT. It yields the protein CASSLAQALGSEKLFF.

The chain carries TRBV9 and TRBJ2-5; 8 bases are shared with TRBD1. The CDR3 sequence is 14 residues long. The germline V gene encodes CDR1 SGDLS and CDR2 YYNGEE. Germline trimming cut 2 bases from V and 2 bases from J; bases unmatched to any gene: 2. CDR3 loop: CASSVTGAQETQYF. CDR3 bases: TGTGCCAGCAGCGTGACAGGGGCTCAAGAGACCCAGTACTTC. Full variable domain (rest looked up from reference TRBV9 and TRBJ2-5): DSGVTQTPKHLITATGQRVTLRCSPRSGDLSVYWYQQSLDQGLQFLIQYYNGEERAKGNILERFSAQQFPDLHSELNLSSLELGDSALYFCASSVTGAQETQYFGPGTRLLVL.

This clone has more than one count but fewer than ten. The J gene is TRBJ1-4, the V gene TRBV18; D may be TRBD1 (5 bases). Trimming took off 2 bases at V and 3 bases at J, with 10 bases between the two ends. CDR3 size: 15 residues. CDR1 and CDR2 from the germline V gene are KGHSH and LQKENI. CDR3 region: CASSPEGAANEKLFF. CDR3 nucleotide sequence: TGTGCCAGCTCACCAGAAGGGGCTGCTAATGAAAAACTGTTTTTT.

This clone was detected once. V is TRBV18 and J is TRBJ1-1; possibly TRBD1 for D (6 bases). CDR3 length: 15 amino acids. Germline V gene data show CDR1 as KGHSH and CDR2 as LQKENI. V gave up 4 bases and J gave up 3 bases, with 15 bases separating them. In DNA, the CDR3 is TGTGCCAGCTCACACCAGCAATACAGGGACACTGAAGCTTTCTTT. It codes for CASSHQQYRDTEAFF.

The rearrangement links TRBV19 to TRBJ1-1; TRBD1 aligns across 8 bases. The trim removed 5 bases at V and 10 bases at J, leaving 6 bases unmatched. There are 12 residues in the CDR3. Germline V CDR1 and CDR2: LNHDA, SQIVND (reference sequence). The CDR3 loop reads CASSSDRAVAFF. DNA for the CDR3: TGTGCCAGTAGTTCGGACAGGGCAGTAGCTTTCTTT.